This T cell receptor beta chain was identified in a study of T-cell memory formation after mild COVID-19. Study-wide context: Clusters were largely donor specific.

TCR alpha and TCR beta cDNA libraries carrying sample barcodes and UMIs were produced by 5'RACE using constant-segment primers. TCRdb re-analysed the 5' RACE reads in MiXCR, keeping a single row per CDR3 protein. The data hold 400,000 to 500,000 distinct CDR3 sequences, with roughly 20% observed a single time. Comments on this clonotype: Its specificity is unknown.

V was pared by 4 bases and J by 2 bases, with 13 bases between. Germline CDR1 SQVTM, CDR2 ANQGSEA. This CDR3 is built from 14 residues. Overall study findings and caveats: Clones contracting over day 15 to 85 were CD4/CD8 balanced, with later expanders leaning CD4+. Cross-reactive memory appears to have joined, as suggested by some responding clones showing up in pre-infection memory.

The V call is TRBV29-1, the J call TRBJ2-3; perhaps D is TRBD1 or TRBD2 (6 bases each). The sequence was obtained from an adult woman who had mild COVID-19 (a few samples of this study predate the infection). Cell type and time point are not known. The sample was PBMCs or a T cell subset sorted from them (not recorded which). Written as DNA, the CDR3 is TGCAGCGTTGGAGGGGGGCCGCTCACAGATACGCAGTATTTT. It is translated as CSVGGGPLTDTQYF.